Following are 32 T cell receptor beta chains from one sample sequenced in a study of metastatic and nonmetastatic thyroid tumors. TCRdb used MiXCR to call clones anew from the PCR reads. This table holds almost 85,000 clones, approximately 13% found once. Prior to thyroid surgery, none of the patients had received any treatment. The material sequenced was tumor tissue. The receptors originated from a female donor with papillary thyroid cancer or a benign thyroid nodule (not recorded which). Some clones in this sample may be carry-over from other donors' samples.

Many counts were recorded for this clone. V and J are TRBV29-1 and TRBJ2-1; the D is unclear. The V gene lost 1 base and the J gene lost 3 bases, with 16 bases spanning the gap. The CDR3 totals 16 residues. Per the germline V gene, CDR1 is SQVTM and CDR2 is ANQGSEA. For the CDR3, the DNA is TGCAGCGTTGAAGGTTTTCAGTGGGCTGGCTACAATGAGCAGTTCTTC. It encodes CSVEGFQWAGYNEQFF.

This clone was picked up many times. V gene TRBV15 combines with J gene TRBJ1-1, with D perhaps TRBD1 (5 bases). V lost 3 bases and J 0 bases, leaving 5 bases between the germline ends. Per the germline V gene, CDR1 is LNHNV and CDR2 is YYDKDF (reference sequence). This CDR3 region has 13 residues. The CDR3 is CATSRGLNTEAFF. The CDR3 DNA reads TGTGCCACCAGCAGGGGACTGAACACTGAAGCTTTCTTT. Supplemented by reference TRBV15 and TRBJ1-1, the full variable domain reads DAMVIQNPRYQVTQFGKPVTLSCSQTLNHNVMYWYQQKSSQAPKLLFHYYDKDFNNEADTPDNFQSRRPNTSFCFLDIRSPGLGDTAMYLCATSRGLNTEAFFGQGTRLTVV.

This clone was counted ten times or more. This chain links TRBV19 with TRBJ2-2; D remains unclear. The length of the CDR3 is 14 residues. Trimming took off 1 base at V and 5 bases at J, with 8 bases between the two ends. Germline V gives CDR1 LNHDA, CDR2 SQIVND (reference sequence). The CDR3 here is CASSIAGSTGELFF. CDR3 DNA: TGTGCCAGTAGTATAGCTGGGTCTACCGGGGAGCTGTTTTTT.

This clone was found many times. J is TRBJ2-7 and V is TRBV18; 7 bases line up with TRBD1. The V gene end was trimmed by 3 bases and the J gene end by 4 bases; junction bases not matched to a gene: 0. The CDR3 contains 12 residues. The germline CDR1 and CDR2 sequences are KGHSH and LQKENI. This CDR3 reads CASSPRGYEQYF. In DNA form, the CDR3 reads TGTGCCAGCTCACCCAGGGGGTACGAGCAGTACTTC.

This clone occurred a few times. This could be a read error, since a much larger clone is one nucleotide away. Other DNA sequences in this specimen translate into the identical CDR3. In nucleotides, the CDR3 is TGTGCCAGCAGCGTGGGCACTGAAGCTTTCTTT. This gives the protein CASSVGTEAFF. The J gene is TRBJ1-1, the V gene TRBV25-1, with D hard to call. Between the trimmed V and J ends, which lost 6 bases and 4 bases, there was a span of 6 bases. Per the germline V gene, CDR1 is MGHDK and CDR2 is SYGVNS. This CDR3 spans 11 amino acids.

There are a few counts of this clone. V usage is TRBV9 and J usage is TRBJ2-3; 12 nucleotides align to TRBD2. This CDR3 contains 15 residues. The ends lost 4 bases at V and 3 bases at J; junction bases unmatched: 3. Germline-derived CDR1 and CDR2 are SGDLS and YYNGEE. CDR3 residues: CASSFTSGRTDTQYF. The CDR3 region has the DNA TGTGCCAGCAGCTTCACTAGCGGGAGGACAGATACGCAGTATTTT.

This clone was counted at least ten times. V is TRBV28 and J is TRBJ1-5; D unresolved. Trimming pared 4 bases from V and 1 base from J, leaving 11 bases between. Germline V gives CDR1 MDHEN, CDR2 SYDVKM. The CDR3 is made up of 15 amino acids. Here the CDR3 DNA reads TGTGCCAGCAGTTCGGACCTAGGAAGCAATCAGCCCCAGCATTTT. Its translation: CASSSDLGSNQPQHF.

Notes on this clone: It may be a read error: a sequence one base away is much more abundant. The rearrangement links TRBV9 to TRBJ2-5; 7 bases fit TRBD2. V shed 5 bases and J 4 bases; nucleotides not matched to a gene: 8. Looked up from germline, CDR1 is SGDLS and CDR2 is YYNGEE. The length of the CDR3 is 14 residues. The CDR3 nucleotides are TGTGCCAGCAGAGCCGGCCCGGGGGGAGAGACCCAGTACTTC. Translation: CASRAGPGGETQYF.

V usage is TRBV6-4 and J usage is TRBJ1-5; a weak D match, TRBD1 (5 bases). The length of the CDR3 is 21 residues. With 0 bases removed from V and 0 bases from J, the gap between germline ends came to 24 bases. Germline CDR1 reads MRHNA; CDR2 reads SNTAGT. The CDR3 is CASSDSCPTVGPMNSNQPQHF. The CDR3 DNA sequence: TGTGCCAGCAGTGACTCTTGTCCGACCGTGGGACCGATGAATAGCAATCAGCCCCAGCATTTT.

This clone was seen ten or more times. This CDR3 reads CASRPGPDYEQYF. The CDR3 DNA reads TGTGCCAGCAGGCCGGGACCCGACTACGAGCAGTACTTC. The chain joins TRBV11-3 to TRBJ2-7; TRBD1 or TRBD2 may be the D gene (5 bases each). Germline V CDR1 and CDR2: SGHNT, YENEEA. The germline V and J ends were trimmed by 6 bases and 3 bases, with 12 bases remaining between them. The CDR3 extends over 13 amino acids.

This clone was detected ten times or more. This chain joins TRBV6-1 and TRBJ2-4; a weak D match, TRBD2 (5 bases). Germline lookup yields CDR1 MNHNS and CDR2 SASEGT. Trimming took 2 bases from V and 11 from J, leaving 10 bases between them. This CDR3 region has 12 residues. This CDR3 reads CASSEQEVVQYF. Written as DNA, the CDR3 is TGTGCCAGCAGTGAACAGGAGGTTGTTCAGTACTTC.

This clone was recorded many times. The V and J genes are TRBV9 and TRBJ2-2; D is possibly TRBD2 (6 bases). Germline values: CDR1 SGDLS, CDR2 YYNGEE. V was clipped by 0 bases and J by 4 bases, with 13 bases between them. CDR3 length equals 16 residues. CDR3 loop: CASSVVGRGGTGELFF. The CDR3 DNA reads TGTGCCAGCAGCGTAGTCGGGAGAGGAGGCACCGGGGAGCTGTTTTTT.

Comment on this clone: This sequence may be a read error, since a much larger clone differs from it by one base. This chain links TRBV10-2 with TRBJ1-6; no clear D. Germline values: CDR1 WSHSY, CDR2 SAAADI. This CDR3 region has 13 residues. CDR3 sequence reads: CSSNAGRNSPLHF. As DNA, the CDR3 is TGCTCCAGCAATGCGGGCAGGAATTCACCCCTCCACTTT.

This clone was seen repeatedly, ten times or more. The J gene is TRBJ2-1, the V gene TRBV27, with D tentatively TRBD2 (5 bases). V lost 2 bases to trimming and J lost 7 bases, with 12 bases between them. The CDR3 has 14 residues. Germline CDR1 MNHEY, CDR2 SMNVEV (reference sequence). CDR3 in DNA: TGTGCCAGCAGTTTAGCGGGTAGACCGAATGAGCAGTTCTTC. This codes for CASSLAGRPNEQFF.

The gene calls are TRBV20-1 and TRBJ2-7; no definite D call. Germline loops: CDR1 DFQATT, CDR2 SNEGSKA (reference sequence). Trimming left V 4 bases short and J 0 bases short, with 10 bases between. This CDR3 has 13 residues. CDR3 coding DNA: TGCAGTGCTACCGGCCAAAGCTCCTACGAGCAGTACTTC. Translating gives CSATGQSSYEQYF.

This clone was counted many times. The CDR3 DNA reads TGTGCCAGCAGTTCCGGGACAGGGGGCGTTCGAGTCGGCGAGCAGTACTTC. Translation: CASSSGTGGVRVGEQYF. This chain links TRBV3-1 with TRBJ2-7; TRBD1 matches at 12 bases. J gave up 6 bases and V 6 bases, and 15 bases lay outside the gene matches. This CDR3 contains 17 residues. Germline assignment: CDR1 LGHDT and CDR2 YNNKEL (reference sequence).

This chain uses TRBV19 with TRBJ2-7, with unresolved D. The CDR3 has 13 amino acids. Trimming removed 1 base from V and 1 base from J, with 5 bases in between. Germline lookup yields CDR1 LNHDA and CDR2 SQIVND (reference sequence). Here the CDR3 DNA reads TGTGCCAGTAGTATAGGACTGTCCTACGAGCAGTACTTC. Amino acid sequence: CASSIGLSYEQYF.

This clone has a count of ten or more. The V and J genes are TRBV20-1 and TRBJ2-3; 9 positions match TRBD2. V lost 6 bases to trimming and J lost 4 bases; unmatched junction nucleotides: 14. The CDR3 loop spans 16 amino acids. Germline values: CDR1 DFQATT, CDR2 SNEGSKA (reference sequence). CDR3 in amino acids: CSALPAGGEVADTQYF. The CDR3 nucleotides read TGCAGTGCCCTTCCAGCGGGAGGAGAAGTCGCAGATACGCAGTATTTT.

This clone has a count of ten or more. The genes are TRBV2 and TRBJ2-2, with D possibly TRBD1 on 6 matching bases. CDR3 size: 14 residues. Germline CDR1 reads SNHLY; CDR2 reads FYNNEI. Trimming removed 6 bases from V and 4 bases from J, with 12 bases in between. The CDR3 bases are TGTGCCAGCAGGAAACAGGGTGGCACCGGGGAGCTGTTTTTT. Amino acids: CASRKQGGTGELFF. The variable domain in full, completed from reference TRBV2 and TRBJ2-2, reads EPEVTQTPSHQVTQMGQEVILRCVPISNHLYFYWYRQILGQKVEFLVSFYNNEISEKSEIFDDQFSVERPDGSNFTLKIRSTKLEDSAMYFCASRKQGGTGELFFGEGSRLTVL.

This clone has just a few counts. This could be a read error, since a much larger clone is one nucleotide away. Other DNA sequences in this sample translate to the same CDR3. The rearrangement uses TRBV15 and TRBJ2-1; 7 bases are shared with TRBD2. Per the germline V gene, CDR1 is LNHNV and CDR2 is YYDKDF (reference sequence). This CDR3 spans 15 amino acids. V lost 1 base, J lost 9 bases, and 9 bases stayed unmatched. The CDR3 loop reads CATSRGLAVVREQFF. The CDR3 DNA is TGTGCCACCAGCAGAGGACTAGCTGTAGTTCGTGAGCAGTTCTTC. The variable domain in full, completed from reference TRBV15 and TRBJ2-1, reads DAMVIQNPRYQVTQFGKPVTLSCSQTLNHNVMYWYQQKSSQAPKLLFHYYDKDFNNEADTPDNFQSRRPNTSFCFLDIRSPGLGDTAMYLCATSRGLAVVREQFFGPGTRLTVL.

The CDR3 sequence: CASSLALSYEQYF. The CDR3 bases are TGTGCCAGCAGCTTGGCTCTCTCCTACGAGCAGTACTTC. The rearrangement links TRBV5-4 to TRBJ2-7; D remains ambiguous. This CDR3 comprises 13 residues. Germline V CDR1 and CDR2: SGHNT, YYREEE (reference sequence). Trimming removed 0 bases from V and 0 bases from J, with 4 bases in between. Filled out from reference TRBV5-4 and TRBJ2-7, the complete variable domain reads ETGVTQSPTHLIKTRGQQVTLRCSSQSGHNTVSWYQQALGQGPQFIFQYYREEENGRGNFPPRFSGLQFPNYSSELNVNALELDDSALYLCASSLALSYEQYFGPGTRLTVT.

This clone was counted many times. The chain has TRBV5-6 and TRBJ1-2, with a weak D call TRBD1 (6 bases). Trimming removed 0 bases from V and 14 bases from J, with 14 bases in between. CDR3 length: 12 amino acids. CDR1 and CDR2 (germline): SGHDT, YYEEEE. The CDR3 bases are TGTGCCAGCAGCTTGGACTTCGCCGGACAGACCTTC. Amino acids: CASSLDFAGQTF.

This clone was detected only a few times. The chain couples TRBV12-3 or TRBV12-4 to TRBJ2-1, with 11 nucleotides matching TRBD2. This CDR3 comprises 13 residues. V shed 6 bases, J shed 8 bases, and the junction held 3 bases outside the gene matches. The CDR3 DNA sequence: TGTGCCAGCAGGGGGACTAGCGGATATGAGCAGTTCTTC. Protein sequence: CASRGTSGYEQFF.

Details on this clone: A read error may produce the germline difference seen at one junction end. The CDR3, as DNA: TGCAGTGCTCCAGACACAGTGGCGCCAGGCTATGTCTACACCTTC. The encoded protein is CSAPDTVAPGYVYTF. The V and J genes are TRBV20-1 and TRBJ1-2; D is uncertain. Germline CDR1 is DFQATT and CDR2 is SNEGSKA (reference sequence). This CDR3 has 15 residues.

This clone was counted many times. The rearrangement uses TRBV19 and TRBJ2-3; D call uncertain. The CDR3 runs 15 residues. The V end was cut by 2 bases, the J end by 1 base, with 10 bases between. Germline V CDR1 and CDR2: LNHDA, SQIVND (reference sequence). CDR3 region: CASSIMGSGTDTQYF. For the CDR3, the DNA is TGTGCCAGTAGTATAATGGGTTCTGGCACAGATACGCAGTATTTT.

This clone was observed a handful of times. A much larger clone sits a single nucleotide away, making a read error possible. The same CDR3 can be traced to other DNA sequences in this sample. The chain joins TRBV6-1 to TRBJ2-2; 7 bases are shared with TRBD2. The CDR3 sequence is 15 residues long. Unmatched junction bases numbered 10, after V lost 5 bases and J lost 7 bases. Germline CDR1 reads MNHNS; CDR2 reads SASEGT. CDR3 region: CASSLAGSGGGELFF. The CDR3 DNA sequence: TGTGCCAGCAGTCTGGCGGGATCGGGGGGCGGGGAGCTGTTTTTT.

In regard to this clone: A much larger clone is a single base away; this may be a read error. The V gene is TRBV5-1, the J gene TRBJ2-5; D unresolved. The V gene's germline CDR1 is SGHRS and CDR2 YFSETQ. Trimming took 0 bases from V and 8 from J, leaving 8 bases between them. The CDR3 spans 12 residues. CDR3 in amino acids: CASSLEGDTQYF. The CDR3 nucleotides read TGCGCCAGCAGCTTGGAAGGAGATACCCAGTACTTC.

This clone appeared many times. CDR3 in amino acids: CASSIGGGTEAFF. The CDR3 nucleotides are TGTGCCAGTAGTATAGGAGGGGGTACTGAAGCTTTCTTT. The chain carries TRBV19 and TRBJ1-1, with D perhaps TRBD1 (6 bases). Germline CDR1 and CDR2: LNHDA and SQIVND (reference sequence). V dropped 1 base and J dropped 5 bases, with 8 bases sitting between them. This CDR3 comprises 13 residues.

This clone was picked up many times. CDR3 amino acids: CATSDPTGGGEQYF. CDR3 nucleotides: TGTGCCACCAGTGATCCAACAGGGGGCGGTGAGCAGTACTTC. The gene calls are TRBV24-1 and TRBJ2-7, with 9 bases lining up with TRBD1. This CDR3 comprises 14 residues. Germline trimming cut 3 bases from V and 7 bases from J; bases unmatched to any gene: 6. Germline V gene sequence: CDR1 KGHDR, CDR2 SFDVKD.

At least ten counts were recorded for this clone. V gene TRBV6-1 combines with J gene TRBJ2-5, with D perhaps given as TRBD1 or TRBD2 (7 bases each). The V gene's germline CDR1 is MNHNS and CDR2 SASEGT. Deletions cut 11 bases from V and 2 bases from J, with 12 bases between. This CDR3 comprises 12 residues. CDR3 DNA: TGTGCCTCCAGGGGGGGACAAGAGACCCAGTACTTC. It translates to CASRGGQETQYF.

This clone was counted between two and nine times. Just one base apart from a much larger clone, this may be a read error. Different DNA sequences within this sample yield the same CDR3. The chain combines TRBV9 with TRBJ1-3, with D unclear. Germline V gene data show CDR1 as SGDLS and CDR2 as YYNGEE. V was clipped by 8 bases and J by 4 bases, with 10 bases between them. This CDR3 contains 12 residues. This chain's CDR3 is CASRGTGNTIYF. In DNA, the CDR3 is TGTGCCAGTCGGGGTACCGGAAACACCATATATTTT.

This clone was found a few times. The chain uses TRBV5-4 and TRBJ2-1; either TRBD1 or TRBD2 may fit D (5 bases each). Germline V gives CDR1 SGHNT, CDR2 YYREEE (reference sequence). Between the trimmed V and J ends, which lost 7 bases and 0 bases, there was a span of 11 bases. The CDR3 is 14 amino acids. Written as DNA, the CDR3 is TGTGCCAGCGGCAGTGGGACCTCCTACAATGAGCAGTTCTTC. It codes for CASGSGTSYNEQFF.